The next 32 T cell receptor beta chains were all read from a single sample in a study of blood T cell repertoires in COVID-19 (dated by TCRdb to the early 2020s). Libraries came from the immunoSEQ multiplex PCR assay. TCRdb provides this immuneACCESS table in a form limited to in-frame rearrangements. Some clones are lacking; in checked studies, under half of them reflect an unresolved V gene, and why the rest are absent is not known. In all, the sample holds under 200,000 clones, and roughly nine tenths of those were seen once. Together, the top ten hold more than 3% of the sample. The sequenced sample was peripheral blood. The receptors come from a man between 65 and 80 years old with acute or convalescent COVID-19.

The gene calls are TRBV7-2 and TRBJ1-1, with 10 bases identical to TRBD1. The CDR3 covers 15 residues. The V gene end was trimmed by 5 bases and the J gene end by 0 bases; junction bases not matched to a gene: 3. Germline-derived CDR1 and CDR2 are SGHTA and FQGNSA. The CDR3, as DNA: TGTGCCAGCAGCGTGGGACAGGGGATGAACACTGAAGCTTTCTTT. Its translation: CASSVGQGMNTEAFF.

This chain connects TRBV5-6 to TRBJ1-1; no reliable D call. Germline loops: CDR1 SGHDT, CDR2 YYEEEE. V lost 0 bases and J 0 bases, leaving 12 bases between the germline ends. The CDR3 is 16 amino acids. CDR3: CASSLDSGTMNTEAFF. CDR3 DNA: TGTGCCAGCAGCTTGGACAGCGGAACTATGAACACTGAAGCTTTCTTT.

V usage is TRBV30 and J usage is TRBJ1-2, with D uncertain. V lost 2 bases, J lost 8 bases, and 15 bases lay in between. The CDR3 length is 13 residues. CDR1 and CDR2 (germline): GTSNPN, SVGIG (reference sequence). DNA for the CDR3: TGTGCCTGGAGTAGCCCTGGGCTGGGCGGCTACACCTTC. Its protein product is CAWSSPGLGGYTF.

J is TRBJ2-5 and V is TRBV9; TRBD1 aligns across 8 bases. Germline trimming cut 4 bases from V and 5 bases from J; bases unmatched to any gene: 4. CDR1 is SGDLS and CDR2 is YYNGEE in the germline V gene. CDR3 length: 13 amino acids. The CDR3 region has the DNA TGTGCCAGCAGCACCAGGGGGCGGGAGACCCAGTACTTC. Translated, it gives CASSTRGRETQYF.

The chain recombines TRBV9 with TRBJ2-4; 8 bases agree with TRBD2. There are 16 residues in the CDR3. V lost 0 bases, J lost 6 bases, and 8 bases stayed unmatched. The V gene's germline CDR1 is SGDLS and CDR2 YYNGEE. CDR3 nucleotides: TGTGCCAGCAGCGTAGGCGGCGGGGGGAATTTAAACATTCAGTACTTC. Translating it yields CASSVGGGGNLNIQYF.

The chain has TRBV20-1 and TRBJ2-3; no clear D. CDR1 DFQATT and CDR2 SNEGSKA come from the germline V gene (reference sequence). The CDR3 length is 11 residues. The DNA for the CDR3 is TGCAGCTCGACTCGTACAGATACGCAGTATTTT. This encodes CSSTRTDTQYF.

This clone has only one observation. The V and J genes are TRBV5-1 and TRBJ1-2, with D hard to call. This CDR3 is built from 14 residues. Germline CDR1 and CDR2: SGHRS and YFSETQ. V was pared by 0 bases and J by 2 bases, with 8 bases between. DNA of the CDR3: TGCGCCAGCAGCTTGGAACATAACAACTATGGCTACACCTTC. Protein: CASSLEHNNYGYTF.

As regards this clone: The same CDR3 also results from other DNA sequences found in this sample. The V gene is TRBV15, the J gene TRBJ2-3, with D tentatively TRBD1 (6 bases). The CDR3 spans 12 residues. Germline loops: CDR1 LNHNV, CDR2 YYDKDF (reference sequence). The V gene lost 3 bases and the J gene lost 7 bases, with 8 bases spanning the gap. CDR3 nucleotide sequence: TGTGCCACCAGCAGGGGGGCGAATACGCAGTATTTT. It is translated as CATSRGANTQYF.

The chain is built from TRBV5-3 and TRBJ1-1, with a possible D match to TRBD1 (6 bases). TRBV5-3 is reported as an ORF; its role is uncertain. Trimming took off 0 bases at V and 0 bases at J, with 27 bases between the two ends. The CDR3 totals 21 residues. Here the CDR3 reads CARSLADSTLRRGGMNTEAFF. CDR3 bases: TGTGCCAGAAGCTTGGCCGACTCCACTCTGAGAAGGGGGGGTATGAACACTGAAGCTTTCTTT.

The chain has TRBV15 and TRBJ2-5; D is possibly TRBD1 (5 bases). Germline V lookup: CDR1 LNHNV, CDR2 YYDKDF (reference sequence). V dropped 8 bases and J dropped 7 bases, with 17 bases sitting between them. The CDR3 runs to 13 residues. The CDR3 sequence: CATGGRAPGTQYF. Written as DNA, the CDR3 is TGTGCCACCGGTGGCAGGGCACCGGGGACCCAGTACTTC.

The rearrangement links TRBV18 to TRBJ1-2, with 10 bases identical to TRBD1. CDR1 and CDR2 from the germline V gene are KGHSH and LQKENI. V shed 3 bases, J shed 7 bases, and the junction held 5 bases outside the gene matches. The CDR3 extends over 14 amino acids. The CDR3 sequence: CASSPVDRGSGYTF. DNA of the CDR3: TGTGCCAGCTCACCTGTGGACAGGGGGAGTGGCTACACCTTC.

The genes are TRBV5-1 and TRBJ2-7; 9 nucleotides align to TRBD1. The length of the CDR3 is 14 residues. The V gene's germline CDR1 is SGHRS and CDR2 YFSETQ. V dropped 0 bases and J dropped 6; count of bases not matched to a gene: 4. CDR3 coding DNA: TGCGCCAGCAGCTTGGGTCGGACAGGGGCCGAGCAGTACTTC. Residues: CASSLGRTGAEQYF. The entire variable domain, with the rest obtained from reference TRBV5-1 and TRBJ2-7, is as follows: KAGVTQTPRYLIKTRGQQVTLSCSPISGHRSVSWYQQTPGQGLQFLFEYFSETQRNKGNFPGRFSGRQFSNSRSEMNVSTLELGDSALYLCASSLGRTGAEQYFGPGTRLTVT.

CDR3 nucleotide sequence: TGTGCCAGCAGCCCGTGGGGAGACACTTACGAGCAGTACTTC. This encodes CASSPWGDTYEQYF. The genes are TRBV7-9 and TRBJ2-7, with D perhaps TRBD2 (5 bases). This CDR3 has 14 residues. Trimming shortened V by 5 bases and J by 4 bases, and 15 bases separated the two germline ends. Germline values: CDR1 SEHNR, CDR2 FQNEAQ (reference sequence).

V gene TRBV7-2 combines with J gene TRBJ2-7; D is unclear. Looked up from germline, CDR1 is SGHTA and CDR2 is FQGNSA. The CDR3 contains 11 residues. Trimming stripped 5 bases from V and 2 bases from J, with 4 bases between. The CDR3 loop reads CASSPTYEQYF. The CDR3 DNA reads as TGTGCCAGCAGCCCAACCTACGAGCAGTACTTC.

This chain connects TRBV29-1 to TRBJ2-5, with 9 bases fitting TRBD2. This CDR3 has 11 residues. The germline gives CDR1 SQVTM, CDR2 ANQGSEA. J lost 14 bases, V lost 0 bases, and 4 bases had no gene match. The CDR3 spells CSVEDRGTSYF. The DNA for the CDR3 is TGCAGCGTTGAAGATCGGGGGACTAGCTACTTC.

This clone was seen a few times. CDR3 loop: CASSERRGLNEKLFF. The CDR3 DNA is TGTGCCAGCAGTGAAAGGCGGGGCCTAAATGAAAAACTGTTTTTT. The chain employs TRBV6-1 and TRBJ1-4; a possible D gene is TRBD1 (5 bases). Deletions cut 2 bases from V and 5 bases from J, with 12 bases between. The CDR3 totals 15 residues. CDR1 MNHNS and CDR2 SASEGT come from the germline V gene.

This chain uses TRBV5-1 with TRBJ2-3; 9 positions match TRBD2. Germline CDR1 is SGHRS and CDR2 is YFSETQ. The junction had 6 bases not matched to a gene; V was cut back by 5 bases and J by 2 bases. The CDR3 is made up of 15 amino acids. CDR3 region: CASRGSGGFTDTQYF. In DNA, the CDR3 is TGCGCCAGCAGGGGTAGCGGGGGATTCACAGATACGCAGTATTTT.

J is TRBJ2-3 and V is TRBV6-5; a possible D gene is TRBD1 (5 bases). Deletions cut 7 bases from V and 6 bases from J, with 5 bases between. The CDR3 loop spans 10 amino acids. Germline V CDR1 and CDR2: MNHEY, SVGAGI. DNA for the CDR3: TGTGCCAGCAAGGGGGATACGCAGTATTTT. The encoded protein is CASKGDTQYF.

V and J are TRBV29-1 and TRBJ2-7, with 8 bases lining up with TRBD2. The CDR3 covers 13 residues. Trimming took 4 bases from V and 3 from J; bases not matched to a gene: 5. Germline CDR1 SQVTM, CDR2 ANQGSEA. The CDR3 DNA follows: TGCAGCGTTGGAGGCGGGGGGAGCTACGAGCAGTACTTC. Translated: CSVGGGGSYEQYF.

The CDR3 nucleotides read TGCAGTGCTAGTGACCGCGCCCTCGGCTACACCTTC. This codes for CSASDRALGYTF. This chain links TRBV20-1 with TRBJ1-2; no definite D call. The V end lost 3 bases, the J end lost 8 bases, and 13 bases lay between the germline ends. CDR3 length: 12 amino acids. From germline, CDR1 is DFQATT and CDR2 SNEGSKA (reference sequence).

The chain is built from TRBV27 and TRBJ1-2; 7 bases map to TRBD1. Germline V gene sequence: CDR1 MNHEY, CDR2 SMNVEV (reference sequence). The CDR3 has 13 amino acids. After removal of 5 bases from V and 6 bases from J, the junction contained 6 bases not matched to a gene. CDR3 residues: CASSQTGRDGYTF. DNA for the CDR3: TGTGCCAGCAGTCAGACAGGGCGCGATGGCTACACCTTC.

This chain joins TRBV4-3 and TRBJ2-7, with D possibly TRBD2 on 5 matching bases. V was trimmed by 3 bases and J by 2 bases, leaving 17 bases between them. CDR1 and CDR2 from the germline V gene are LGHNA and YSLEER. This CDR3 region has 16 residues. CDR3 protein: CASSHLAAGGTYEQYF. Written as DNA, the CDR3 is TGCGCCAGCAGCCATCTCGCCGCGGGCGGAACCTACGAGCAGTACTTC.

This chain connects TRBV6-2 or TRBV6-3 to TRBJ1-6; no reliable D call. The CDR3 runs to 15 residues. The germline gives CDR1 MNHEY, CDR2 SVGEGT. V lost 4 bases to trimming and J lost 5 bases, with 12 bases between them. CDR3 protein: CASSFRTWDNSPLHF. For the CDR3, the DNA is TGTGCCAGCAGTTTCCGGACTTGGGATAATTCACCCCTCCACTTT.

CDR3 coding DNA: TGTGCCTGGAGCCCCGCCCTAAAAGTCAACGAGCAGTACTTC. Protein sequence: CAWSPALKVNEQYF. The rearrangement links TRBV30 to TRBJ2-7, with D unclear. The CDR3 sequence is 14 residues long. Germline CDR1 is GTSNPN and CDR2 is SVGIG (reference sequence). The V and J ends lost 3 bases and 5 bases respectively, with 17 bases between them.

CDR3 amino acids: CATSRTGWDNEQFF. CDR3 DNA sequence: TGTGCCACCAGTCGGACAGGGTGGGACAATGAGCAGTTCTTC. The chain carries TRBV15 and TRBJ2-1, with TRBD1 matching over 8 bases. CDR1 and CDR2 (germline): LNHNV, YYDKDF (reference sequence). The V and J ends lost 6 bases and 5 bases, in that order; junction bases with no gene match: 6. This CDR3 is built from 14 residues.

The V call is TRBV5-8, the J call TRBJ2-7, with TRBD2 matching over 7 bases. The CDR3 contains 13 residues. The germline V gene has CDR1 SGHTS and CDR2 YDEGEE. J lost 1 base, V lost 2 bases, and 0 bases had no gene match. In DNA form, the CDR3 reads TGTGCCAGCAGCTTCGGGGGGTCCTACGAGCAGTACTTC. Its translation: CASSFGGSYEQYF.

J is TRBJ2-5 and V is TRBV5-1, with D possibly being TRBD2 (5 bases). CDR1 and CDR2 from the germline V gene are SGHRS and YFSETQ. Trimming removed 4 bases from V and 3 bases from J, with 10 bases in between. The CDR3 runs to 13 residues. CDR3 residues: CASSRAAEETQYF. For the CDR3, the DNA is TGCGCCAGCAGCCGGGCAGCGGAAGAGACCCAGTACTTC. Based on the CDR3 plus reference TRBV5-1 and TRBJ2-5, the full variable domain is KAGVTQTPRYLIKTRGQQVTLSCSPISGHRSVSWYQQTPGQGLQFLFEYFSETQRNKGNFPGRFSGRQFSNSRSEMNVSTLELGDSALYLCASSRAAEETQYFGPGTRLLVL.

This clone occurred a few times. The rearrangement links TRBV15 to TRBJ1-5; tentative D call: TRBD1 (5 bases). V shed 6 bases and J shed 0 bases, with 12 bases lying between them. From germline, CDR1 is LNHNV and CDR2 YYDKDF (reference sequence). The CDR3 is made up of 15 amino acids. The CDR3 is CATRMGLHSNQPQHF. CDR3 DNA sequence: TGTGCCACCAGGATGGGGCTACATAGCAATCAGCCCCAGCATTTT.

The table lists this clone with a count of one. V and J are TRBV6-5 and TRBJ1-2, with D maybe TRBD1 (5 bases). CDR1 is MNHEY, CDR2 SVGAGI, per germline. The CDR3 consists of 12 residues. The germline V and J ends were trimmed by 6 bases and 4 bases, with 9 bases remaining between them. The CDR3 sequence is CASSLDSYGYTF. CDR3 DNA sequence: TGTGCCAGCAGCTTAGACAGCTATGGCTACACCTTC.

This clone was counted between two and nine times. This sequence joins TRBV2 and TRBJ2-7, with D possibly TRBD2 on 6 matching bases. Trimming cost V 3 bases and J 4 bases, with 13 bases left between them. Germline V lookup: CDR1 SNHLY, CDR2 FYNNEI. The CDR3 sequence is 14 residues long. CDR3: CASSDRDSQYEQYF. The DNA for the CDR3 is TGTGCCAGCAGTGATCGGGACTCGCAATACGAGCAGTACTTC.

This clone was seen just once. This chain uses TRBV7-9 with TRBJ1-6; possible D gene TRBD1, 6 bases. The V gene lost 5 bases and the J gene lost 7 bases, with 12 bases spanning the gap. The CDR3 runs to 14 residues. From germline, CDR1 is SEHNR and CDR2 FQNEAQ (reference sequence). The CDR3 here is CASSTGQNNSPLHF. The CDR3 region has the DNA TGTGCCAGCAGCACCGGACAGAACAATTCACCCCTCCACTTT.

The chain uses TRBV19 and TRBJ2-7; the D gene is possibly TRBD2 (6 bases). The CDR3 is 14 amino acids. The V end lost 5 bases, the J end lost 2 bases, and 13 bases lay between the germline ends. Germline CDR1 reads LNHDA; CDR2 reads SQIVND (reference sequence). The CDR3 DNA reads as TGTGCCAGTAGTCCGACGGCGGGACCCTACGAGCAGTACTTC. Protein: CASSPTAGPYEQYF.